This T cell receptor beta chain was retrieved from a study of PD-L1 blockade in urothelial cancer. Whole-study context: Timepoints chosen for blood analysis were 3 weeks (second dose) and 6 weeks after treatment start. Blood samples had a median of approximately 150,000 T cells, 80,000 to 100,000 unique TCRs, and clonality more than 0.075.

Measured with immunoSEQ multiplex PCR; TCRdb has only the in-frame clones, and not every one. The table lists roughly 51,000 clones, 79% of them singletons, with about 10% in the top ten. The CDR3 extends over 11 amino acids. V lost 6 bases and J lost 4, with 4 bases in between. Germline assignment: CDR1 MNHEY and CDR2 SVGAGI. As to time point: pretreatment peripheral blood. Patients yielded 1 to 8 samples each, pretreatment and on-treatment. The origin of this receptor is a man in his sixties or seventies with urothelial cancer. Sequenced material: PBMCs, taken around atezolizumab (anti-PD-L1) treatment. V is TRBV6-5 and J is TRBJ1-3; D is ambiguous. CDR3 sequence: CASREGNTIYF. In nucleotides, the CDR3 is TGTGCCAGCAGGGAGGGAAACACCATATATTTT.